The clone carrying this T cell receptor (beta chain) has just a few counts. Its antigen is unknown. The sample is drawn from a study of early T cells in non-severe SARS-CoV-2 infection. Study as a whole: With bulk RNA from unsorted whole blood as input, sequencing yielded unpaired chains.

The protocol attached unique molecular identifiers to individual cDNA molecules. Each CDR3 protein gets one entry after TCRdb re-called the 5' RACE reads with MiXCR. The table lists roughly 63,000 distinct CDR3 sequences, roughly an eighth of them singletons, with more than 3.5% in the top ten. Study-level findings and limits: Lookups in VDJdb leaned toward anti-spike CD8 responses and missed private and CD4 specificities.

The specimen was whole blood. This TCR derives from an adult who was a healthcare worker with PCR-confirmed SARS-CoV-2 infection or an uninfected control (not recorded which).

This CDR3 reads CASSILGRGNTGELFF. As DNA, the CDR3 is TGTGCCAGCAGTATCCTGGGCCGGGGGAACACCGGGGAGCTGTTTTTT. The chain is built from TRBV7-9 and TRBJ2-2; D may be TRBD2 (5 bases). Germline assignment: CDR1 SEHNR and CDR2 FQNEAQ (reference sequence). Trimming left V 6 bases short and J 1 base short, with 15 bases between. The CDR3 contains 16 residues.